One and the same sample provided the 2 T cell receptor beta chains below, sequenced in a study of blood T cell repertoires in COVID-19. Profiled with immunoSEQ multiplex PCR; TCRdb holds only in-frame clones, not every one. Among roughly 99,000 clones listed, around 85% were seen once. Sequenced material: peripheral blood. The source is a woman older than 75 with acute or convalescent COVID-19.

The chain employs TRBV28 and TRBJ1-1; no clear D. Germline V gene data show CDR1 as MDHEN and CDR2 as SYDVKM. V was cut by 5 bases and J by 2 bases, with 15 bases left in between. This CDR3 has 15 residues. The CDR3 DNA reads TGTGCCAGCAGTCCCCGGGGATCGGGCAACACTGAAGCTTTCTTT. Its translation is CASSPRGSGNTEAFF.

CDR3 DNA: TGTGCCAGCAGTTTATCAGGAGGCTACGAGCAGTACGTC. This codes for CASSLSGGYEQYV. This sequence joins TRBV28 and TRBJ2-7; D possibly corresponds to TRBD2 (5 bases). V was trimmed by 1 base and J by 3 bases, leaving 7 bases between them. The CDR3 has 13 residues. CDR1 is MDHEN, CDR2 SYDVKM, per germline.